This passage covers 30 T cell receptor beta chains from one sample sequenced in a study of cytomegalovirus exposure and HLA in healthy donors. With 60 Vbeta and 13 Jbeta primers, the PCR was carried out. Method: immunoSEQ multiplex PCR; TCRdb's copy keeps in-frame clones and lacks some. The sample carries roughly 150,000 clones, around 75% recorded once. The sequenced material came from PBMCs. These receptors came from a man younger than 35 in good health and CMV-seropositive.

This chain joins TRBV9 and TRBJ2-2; D gene uncertain. V lost 3 bases and J lost 2, with 5 bases in between. The CDR3 covers 13 residues. Germline V gene sequence: CDR1 SGDLS, CDR2 YYNGEE. As DNA, the CDR3 is TGTGCCAGCAGCGCCAAAAACACCGGGGAGCTGTTTTTT. Residues: CASSAKNTGELFF.

The genes are TRBV7-2 and TRBJ1-5; D call uncertain. Per germline, CDR1 SGHTA and CDR2 FQGNSA. The CDR3 runs 13 residues. The V and J ends lost 5 bases and 6 bases respectively, with 11 bases between them. The CDR3 DNA sequence: TGTGCCAGCAGCCCAAATTCGGTTCAGCCCCAGCATTTT. Protein sequence: CASSPNSVQPQHF.

The rearrangement uses TRBV27 and TRBJ2-1, with 8 bases that match TRBD2. Germline V gives CDR1 MNHEY, CDR2 SMNVEV (reference sequence). The CDR3 spans 14 residues. J lost 0 bases, V lost 7 bases, and 2 bases had no gene match. CDR3 DNA sequence: TGTGCCAGCAAAACTAGCGGCTCCTACAATGAGCAGTTCTTC. Residues: CASKTSGSYNEQFF.

The chain carries TRBV5-4 and TRBJ2-3; tentatively, D is TRBD1 (6 bases). V was clipped by 3 bases and J by 5 bases, with 16 bases between them. The CDR3 has 15 amino acids. Germline loops: CDR1 SGHNT, CDR2 YYREEE (reference sequence). The CDR3 sequence: CASSWTSGVGDTQYF. The CDR3 DNA is TGTGCCAGCAGCTGGACTTCAGGGGTCGGAGATACGCAGTATTTT.

This clone was seen only once. The chain couples TRBV6-5 to TRBJ2-1; 13 bases line up with TRBD2. Germline CDR1 reads MNHEY; CDR2 reads SVGAGI. CDR3 length: 15 residues. V lost 4 bases and J lost 7; bases outside the gene matches: 4. CDR3 coding DNA: TGTGCCAGCAGTTGGACTAGCGGGAGTTTAAATGAGCAGTTCTTC. Protein: CASSWTSGSLNEQFF.

V and J are TRBV27 and TRBJ1-1; 8 bases align to TRBD1. Germline V CDR1 and CDR2: MNHEY, SMNVEV (reference sequence). The CDR3 runs to 15 residues. The V gene end was trimmed by 6 bases and the J gene end by 5 bases; junction bases not matched to a gene: 11. The CDR3 coding sequence is TGTGCCAGCAGCCGATCAGACAGGGGCGGGACTGAAGCTTTCTTT. As protein: CASSRSDRGGTEAFF.

The rearrangement links TRBV11-2 to TRBJ2-7; TRBD2 aligns across 11 bases. V shed 1 base and J 2 bases; nucleotides not matched to a gene: 1. The germline CDR1 and CDR2 sequences are SGHAT and FQNNGV. The CDR3 covers 15 residues. The CDR3 DNA is TGTGCCAGCAGCTTAGGTAGCGGGAGGGCCTACGAGCAGTACTTC. Translation: CASSLGSGRAYEQYF.

This sequence joins TRBV5-4 and TRBJ2-5; 7 bases fit TRBD1. CDR1 SGHNT and CDR2 YYREEE come from the germline V gene (reference sequence). Trimming cost V 5 bases and J 3 bases; bases outside gene matches: 4. The CDR3 has 13 residues. CDR3 amino acids: CASRDGTEETQYF. DNA for the CDR3: TGTGCCAGCAGGGACGGGACAGAAGAGACCCAGTACTTC.

This chain joins TRBV19 and TRBJ2-3; D is unclear. The CDR3 has 15 amino acids. Per germline, CDR1 LNHDA and CDR2 SQIVND (reference sequence). The germline V and J ends were trimmed by 0 bases and 0 bases, with 7 bases remaining between them. CDR3 coding DNA: TGTGCCAGTAGTATAGACGTGAGGAGCACAGATACGCAGTATTTT. Amino acid sequence: CASSIDVRSTDTQYF.

This CDR3 is CASSLAAGFTDTQYF. In nucleotides, the CDR3 is TGTGCCAGCAGCTTAGCGGCGGGCTTCACAGATACGCAGTATTTT. The chain couples TRBV7-3 to TRBJ2-3; possible D gene TRBD2, 5 bases. The CDR3 consists of 15 residues. The V and J ends lost 2 bases and 2 bases respectively, with 11 bases between them. Germline CDR1 is SGHTA and CDR2 is FQGTGA.

The chain is built from TRBV7-9 and TRBJ2-6; 10 positions match TRBD1. The V gene end was trimmed by 11 bases and the J gene end by 4 bases; junction bases not matched to a gene: 5. CDR1 and CDR2 from the germline V gene are SEHNR and FQNEAQ (reference sequence). The CDR3 has 14 residues. The CDR3 region is CAVGQGSGANVLTF. CDR3 in DNA: TGTGCCGTGGGACAGGGGTCCGGGGCCAACGTCCTGACTTTC.

The chain combines TRBV5-6 with TRBJ1-5; weak D call: TRBD1 (6 bases). The CDR3 spans 15 residues. The germline V gene has CDR1 SGHDT and CDR2 YYEEEE. V lost 4 bases and J lost 9, with 20 bases in between. The CDR3 sequence is CASSAGDRLNLPQHF. The CDR3 bases are TGTGCCAGCAGCGCAGGAGACAGGCTCAATTTGCCCCAGCATTTT.

The J gene is TRBJ2-1, the V gene TRBV5-6; TRBD2 might be the D (6 bases). The CDR3 extends over 15 amino acids. Trimming took 0 bases from V and 6 from J, leaving 13 bases between them. Germline lookup yields CDR1 SGHDT and CDR2 YYEEEE. The CDR3 is CASSLVRYGGNEQFF. The CDR3 DNA is TGTGCCAGCAGCTTGGTACGATACGGGGGCAATGAGCAGTTCTTC.

The V gene is TRBV19, the J gene TRBJ2-7; 12 bases match TRBD1. Germline V gives CDR1 LNHDA, CDR2 SQIVND (reference sequence). The CDR3 loop spans 16 amino acids. J was trimmed by 7 bases and V by 6 bases; bases with no gene match: 13. The CDR3 is CASSSGPGQGAAEQYF. In nucleotides, the CDR3 is TGTGCCAGTAGCTCTGGACCGGGACAGGGGGCTGCAGAGCAGTACTTC.

The chain employs TRBV6-1 and TRBJ2-5; possible D gene TRBD1, 6 bases. CDR3 size: 13 residues. Trimming stripped 8 bases from V and 4 bases from J, with 14 bases between. CDR1 is MNHNS and CDR2 is SASEGT in the germline V gene. CDR3 residues: CASPPGVVETQYF. The CDR3 coding sequence is TGTGCCAGCCCCCCAGGGGTAGTAGAGACCCAGTACTTC.

The V and J genes are TRBV27 and TRBJ2-7, with D unresolved. The germline gives CDR1 MNHEY, CDR2 SMNVEV (reference sequence). The CDR3 has 13 amino acids. Trimming cost V 3 bases and J 7 bases, with 13 bases left between them. The chain's CDR3 is CASSFRSSCEQYF. The CDR3 DNA sequence: TGTGCCAGCAGTTTCCGGTCGTCTTGTGAGCAGTACTTC.

The rearrangement links TRBV4-1 to TRBJ2-1; 13 bases align to TRBD2. Germline V gives CDR1 MGHRA, CDR2 YSYEKL. CDR3 length equals 20 residues. The trim removed 4 bases at V and 6 bases at J, leaving 18 bases unmatched. CDR3 protein: CASSPRTLTSGRTPRNEQFF. The CDR3 nucleotides are TGCGCCAGCAGCCCTCGGACCCTGACTAGCGGGAGGACTCCCCGCAATGAGCAGTTCTTC.

V usage is TRBV6-5 and J usage is TRBJ2-5; weak D call: TRBD1 (6 bases). The end of the DNA fits TRBJ2-7 better, so the J call may be wrong. This CDR3 region has 16 residues. The germline gives CDR1 MNHEY, CDR2 SVGAGI. The CDR3 protein is CASSYNLRQASYEQYF. The CDR3 bases are TGTGCCAGCAGTTACAACTTGCGACAGGCCTCCTACGAGCAGTACTTC.

The CDR3 sequence is CASSVEGDRVRDTQYF. CDR3 nucleotide sequence: TGTGCCAGCAGCGTAGAAGGGGACAGGGTCAGGGATACGCAGTATTTT. V and J are TRBV9 and TRBJ2-3, with 9 bases lining up with TRBD1. V was pared by 0 bases and J by 6 bases, with 8 bases of the junction left unmatched. The CDR3 sequence is 16 residues long. Per the germline V gene, CDR1 is SGDLS and CDR2 is YYNGEE.

This chain links TRBV19 with TRBJ1-5; D is perhaps TRBD1 (6 bases). V lost 7 bases and J 2 bases, leaving 15 bases between the germline ends. CDR3 size: 15 residues. Germline values: CDR1 LNHDA, CDR2 SQIVND (reference sequence). The CDR3 sequence is CASTIEGGRNQPQHF. The CDR3 region has the DNA TGTGCCAGTACCATAGAGGGGGGGCGCAATCAGCCCCAGCATTTT.

The genes are TRBV5-4 and TRBJ2-1; 10 nucleotides align to TRBD2. The CDR3 totals 15 residues. In germline, CDR1 is SGHNT, CDR2 YYREEE (reference sequence). V shed 2 bases and J 5 bases; nucleotides not matched to a gene: 4. CDR3 in amino acids: CASSLLAGKNNEQFF. The DNA of the CDR3 is TGTGCCAGCAGCTTACTAGCGGGAAAGAACAATGAGCAGTTCTTC.

This chain links TRBV5-1 with TRBJ1-3; 7 bases are a match to TRBD1. The CDR3 extends over 17 amino acids. V lost 0 bases, J lost 0 bases, and 6 bases stayed unmatched. From germline, CDR1 is SGHRS and CDR2 YFSETQ. This CDR3 reads CASSLVVGGSSGNTIYF. The DNA for the CDR3 is TGCGCCAGCAGCTTGGTGGTAGGGGGCTCCTCTGGAAACACCATATATTTT.

This chain uses TRBV11-2 with TRBJ2-5; 7 bases are shared with TRBD2. The end of the DNA is better explained by TRBJ2-7, so the J call may be wrong. This CDR3 contains 15 residues. Germline V lookup: CDR1 SGHAT, CDR2 FQNNGV. CDR3 region: CASSLALGLAYEQYF. The CDR3 DNA sequence: TGTGCCAGCAGCTTAGCCCTAGGACTAGCCTACGAGCAGTACTTC.

CDR3 nucleotide sequence: TGTGCCTGGAGTCTAGGGACAGGGGTCGCAGATACGCAGTATTTT. It codes for CAWSLGTGVADTQYF. The rearrangement uses TRBV30 and TRBJ2-3; 10 bases are a match to TRBD1. This CDR3 is 15 amino acids long. Germline trimming cut 2 bases from V and 4 bases from J; bases unmatched to any gene: 6. CDR1 GTSNPN and CDR2 SVGIG come from the germline V gene (reference sequence).

The gene calls are TRBV4-1 and TRBJ2-2; no firm D call. The CDR3 runs 11 residues. Deletions cut 9 bases from V and 4 bases from J, with 6 bases between. Germline V CDR1 and CDR2: MGHRA, YSYEKL. Written as DNA, the CDR3 is TGCGCCAGTGGCGGCACCGGGGAGCTGTTTTTT. It is translated as CASGGTGELFF.

The rearrangement uses TRBV19 and TRBJ1-1; tentatively, D is TRBD1 (6 bases). Trimming stripped 1 base from V and 1 base from J, with 7 bases between. The germline V gene encodes CDR1 LNHDA and CDR2 SQIVND (reference sequence). CDR3 length: 14 residues. The CDR3 DNA sequence: TGTGCCAGTAGTATAGGGACAGCGAACACTGAAGCTTTCTTT. It codes for CASSIGTANTEAFF.

The V and J genes are TRBV29-1 and TRBJ2-2; weak D call: TRBD1 (6 bases). V gave up 1 base and J gave up 6 bases, with 12 bases separating them. This CDR3 is 14 amino acids long. Germline V gene lookup returns CDR1 SQVTM and CDR2 ANQGSEA. Here the CDR3 DNA reads TGCAGCGTTGAAGGGGAACAGGGATCCGGGGAGCTGTTTTTT. It encodes CSVEGEQGSGELFF.

The V call is TRBV7-2, the J call TRBJ2-7, with 9 bases fitting TRBD2. Trimming removed 0 bases from V and 6 bases from J; junction bases left unmatched: 9. The CDR3 covers 16 residues. Germline V gene data show CDR1 as SGHTA and CDR2 as FQGNSA. The CDR3 spells CASSLALASGAVEQYF. The CDR3 region has the DNA TGTGCCAGCAGCTTAGCGCTCGCTAGCGGGGCCGTCGAGCAGTACTTC.

The V call is TRBV19, the J call TRBJ2-7, with 9 nucleotides matching TRBD2. From germline, CDR1 is LNHDA and CDR2 SQIVND (reference sequence). The CDR3 contains 15 residues. V gave up 4 bases and J gave up 4 bases; unmatched junction bases: 8. The CDR3, as DNA: TGTGCCAGTAGTACCTCTAGCGGGATCTATTACGAGCAGTACTTC. Protein: CASSTSSGIYYEQYF.

The gene calls are TRBV10-2 and TRBJ2-7; tentative D call: TRBD2 (6 bases). CDR3 length: 16 amino acids. CDR1 is WSHSY, CDR2 SAAADI, per germline. V was clipped by 4 bases and J by 0 bases, with 16 bases between them. DNA of the CDR3: TGCGCCAGCAGTGTACTGGGGGACTCCAGCTCCTACGAGCAGTACTTC. Its translation is CASSVLGDSSSYEQYF.